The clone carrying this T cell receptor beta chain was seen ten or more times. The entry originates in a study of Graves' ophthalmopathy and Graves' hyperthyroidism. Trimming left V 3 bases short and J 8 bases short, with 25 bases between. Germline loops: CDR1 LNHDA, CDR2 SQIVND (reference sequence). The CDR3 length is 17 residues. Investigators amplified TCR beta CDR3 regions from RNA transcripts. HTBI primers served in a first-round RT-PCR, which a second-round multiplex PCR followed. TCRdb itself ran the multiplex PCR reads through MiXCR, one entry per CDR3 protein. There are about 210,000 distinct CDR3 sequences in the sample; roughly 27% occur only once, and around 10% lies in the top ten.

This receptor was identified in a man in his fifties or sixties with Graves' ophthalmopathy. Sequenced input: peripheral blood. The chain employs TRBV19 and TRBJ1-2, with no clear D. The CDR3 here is CASSMAETWSPLGGYTF. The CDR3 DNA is TGTGCCAGTAGTATGGCGGAGACCTGGAGCCCCCTCGGGGGCTACACCTTC.